The sequence of this T cell receptor beta chain was determined in a study of T cell repertoires in ileal Crohn's disease. TCRdb's table, derived via immunoSEQ multiplex PCR, lists solely in-frame clones and lacks some. There are about 14,000 clones in the sample; 70% occur only once, and over 4.5% lies in the top ten. Study conclusions and caveats: Clonal expansions were more frequent in active smokers than non-smokers at surgery.

This CDR3 has 16 residues. The ends lost 0 bases at V and 3 bases at J; junction bases unmatched: 6. The germline V gene encodes CDR1 SGHRS and CDR2 YFSETQ. Of note for this clone: Its cognate antigen is unknown.

The receptor's source is an adult with Crohn's disease. The sequenced sample consisted of ileal tissue. This chain uses TRBV5-1 with TRBJ2-3; 8 positions agree with TRBD1. CDR3: CASSLGPGQETDTQYF. The DNA for the CDR3 is TGCGCCAGCAGCTTGGGTCCGGGACAGGAAACAGATACGCAGTATTTT.